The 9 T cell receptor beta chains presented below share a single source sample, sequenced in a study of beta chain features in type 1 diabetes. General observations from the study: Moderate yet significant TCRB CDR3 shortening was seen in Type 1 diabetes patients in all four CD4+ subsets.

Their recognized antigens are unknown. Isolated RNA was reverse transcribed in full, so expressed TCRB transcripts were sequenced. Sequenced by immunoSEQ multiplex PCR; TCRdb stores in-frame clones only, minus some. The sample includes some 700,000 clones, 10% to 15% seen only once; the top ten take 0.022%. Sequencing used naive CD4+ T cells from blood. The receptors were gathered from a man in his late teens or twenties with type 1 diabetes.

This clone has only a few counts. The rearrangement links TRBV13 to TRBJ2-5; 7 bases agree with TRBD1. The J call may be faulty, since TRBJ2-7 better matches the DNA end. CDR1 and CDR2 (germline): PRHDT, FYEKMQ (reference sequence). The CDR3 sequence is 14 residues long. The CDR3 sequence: CASNRQGYGYEQYF. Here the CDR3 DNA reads TGTGCCAGCAACCGACAGGGTTACGGCTACGAGCAGTACTTC.

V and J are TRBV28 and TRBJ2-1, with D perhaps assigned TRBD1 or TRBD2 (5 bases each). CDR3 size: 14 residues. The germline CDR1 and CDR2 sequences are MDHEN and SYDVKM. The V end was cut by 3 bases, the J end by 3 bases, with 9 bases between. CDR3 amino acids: CASSLGRVYNEQFF. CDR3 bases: TGTGCCAGCAGTTTGGGACGGGTCTACAATGAGCAGTTCTTC.

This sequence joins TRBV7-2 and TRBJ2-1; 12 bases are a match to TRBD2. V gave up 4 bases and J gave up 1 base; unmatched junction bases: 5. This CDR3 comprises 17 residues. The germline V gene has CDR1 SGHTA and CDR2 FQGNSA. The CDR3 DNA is TGTGCCAGCAGCTCGCCTAGCGGGGGGGCTTCCTACAATGAGCAGTTCTTC. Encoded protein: CASSSPSGGASYNEQFF.

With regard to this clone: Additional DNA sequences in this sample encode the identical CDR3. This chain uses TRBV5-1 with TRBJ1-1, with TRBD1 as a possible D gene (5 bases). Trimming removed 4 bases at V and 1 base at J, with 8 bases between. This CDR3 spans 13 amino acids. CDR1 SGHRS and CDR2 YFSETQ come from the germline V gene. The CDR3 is CASSPGQNTEAFF. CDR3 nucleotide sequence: TGCGCCAGCAGCCCCGGACAGAACACTGAAGCTTTCTTT.

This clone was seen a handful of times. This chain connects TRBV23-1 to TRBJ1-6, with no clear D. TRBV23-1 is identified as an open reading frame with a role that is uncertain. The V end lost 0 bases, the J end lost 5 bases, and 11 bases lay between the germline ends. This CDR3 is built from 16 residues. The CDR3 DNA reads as TGCGCCAGCAGTCAATCGAGGCGGAGGGATAATTCACCCCTCCACTTT. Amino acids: CASSQSRRRDNSPLHF.

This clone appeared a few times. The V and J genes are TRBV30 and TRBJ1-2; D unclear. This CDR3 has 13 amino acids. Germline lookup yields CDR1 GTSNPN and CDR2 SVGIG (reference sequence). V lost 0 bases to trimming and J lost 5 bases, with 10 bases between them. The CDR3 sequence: CAWSVQIPYGYTF. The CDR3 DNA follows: TGTGCCTGGAGTGTACAAATTCCGTATGGCTACACCTTC.

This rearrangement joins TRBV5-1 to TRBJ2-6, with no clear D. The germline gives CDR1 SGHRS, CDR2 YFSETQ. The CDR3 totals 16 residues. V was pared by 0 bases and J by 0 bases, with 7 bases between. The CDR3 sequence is CASSLDGLSGANVLTF. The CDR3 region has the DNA TGCGCCAGCAGCTTGGATGGGCTCTCTGGGGCCAACGTCCTGACTTTC.

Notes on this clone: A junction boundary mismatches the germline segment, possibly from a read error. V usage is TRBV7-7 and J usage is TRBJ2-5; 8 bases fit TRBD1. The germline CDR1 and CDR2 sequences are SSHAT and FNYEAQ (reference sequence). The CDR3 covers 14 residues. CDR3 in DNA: TGTGCTAGCAGTCCGACAGGGGTCGGGGAGACCCAGTACTTC. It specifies CASSPTGVGETQYF.

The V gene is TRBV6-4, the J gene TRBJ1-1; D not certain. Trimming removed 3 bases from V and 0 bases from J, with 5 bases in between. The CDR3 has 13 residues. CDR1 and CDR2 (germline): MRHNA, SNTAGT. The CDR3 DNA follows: TGTGCCAGCAGTGATACGGTGAACACTGAAGCTTTCTTT. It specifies CASSDTVNTEAFF.